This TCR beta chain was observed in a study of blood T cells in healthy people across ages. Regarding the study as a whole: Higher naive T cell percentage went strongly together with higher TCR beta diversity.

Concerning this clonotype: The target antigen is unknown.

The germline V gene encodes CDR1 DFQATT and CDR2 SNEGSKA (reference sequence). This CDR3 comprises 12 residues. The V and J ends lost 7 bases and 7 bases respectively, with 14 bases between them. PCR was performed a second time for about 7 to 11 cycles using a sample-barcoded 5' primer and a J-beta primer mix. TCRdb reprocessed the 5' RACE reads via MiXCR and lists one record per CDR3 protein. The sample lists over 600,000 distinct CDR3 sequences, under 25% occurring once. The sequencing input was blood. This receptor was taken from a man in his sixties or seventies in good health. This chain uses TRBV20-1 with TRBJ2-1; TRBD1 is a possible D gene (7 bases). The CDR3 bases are TGCAGTGGGTTACAGGGGAGGAATGAGCAGTTCTTC. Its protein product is CSGLQGRNEQFF.